What follows are 20 T cell receptor beta chains derived from one specimen sequenced in a study of blood T cell repertoires in COVID-19. Profiled with immunoSEQ multiplex PCR; TCRdb holds only in-frame clones, not every one. The sample consists of around 250,000 clones, about nine tenths of them appearing once. Sequencing input: PBMCs or T cells enriched from blood (not recorded which). The receptors derive from a man aged 18 to 35 who had recovered from COVID-19.

The chain employs TRBV6-1 and TRBJ2-3, with 10 bases aligning to TRBD2. The V gene end was trimmed by 2 bases and the J gene end by 1 base; junction bases not matched to a gene: 3. The germline CDR1 and CDR2 sequences are MNHNS and SASEGT. The length of the CDR3 is 16 residues. The CDR3 DNA is TGTGCCAGCAGTGAACGAGGACTAGCGGGCACAGATACGCAGTATTTT. Residues: CASSERGLAGTDTQYF.

The chain couples TRBV18 to TRBJ1-3, with D tentatively TRBD1 (5 bases). The CDR3 runs 16 residues. With 3 bases removed from V and 1 base from J, the gap between germline ends came to 13 bases. Germline V gene sequence: CDR1 KGHSH, CDR2 LQKENI. CDR3 region: CASSPAGTQSGNTIYF. The CDR3 bases are TGTGCCAGCTCACCCGCCGGGACTCAGTCTGGAAACACCATATATTTT.

This chain uses TRBV6-1 with TRBJ1-2; 7 bases align to TRBD1. V lost 2 bases, J lost 2 bases, and 5 bases stayed unmatched. Looked up from germline, CDR1 is MNHNS and CDR2 is SASEGT. The CDR3 length is 15 residues. CDR3 bases: TGTGCCAGCAGTGAACCAATAGGGGGCAACTATGGCTACACCTTC. Amino acid sequence: CASSEPIGGNYGYTF.

The chain carries TRBV27 and TRBJ1-1; a weak D match, TRBD1 (5 bases). CDR1 is MNHEY, CDR2 SMNVEV, per germline (reference sequence). The CDR3 has 15 residues. Deletions cut 3 bases from V and 1 base from J, with 12 bases between. The CDR3 reads CASSLSAGWNTEAFF. The CDR3 DNA reads TGTGCCAGCAGTTTGTCGGCAGGGTGGAACACTGAAGCTTTCTTT.

This clone was detected only once. V gene TRBV11-3 combines with J gene TRBJ1-3; the D is unclear. Germline V CDR1 and CDR2: SGHNT, YENEEA. V lost 6 bases and J lost 0, with 9 bases in between. The CDR3 extends over 14 amino acids. CDR3 sequence (DNA): TGTGCCAGCAGTGCGGGAAACTCTGGAAACACCATATATTTT. It is translated as CASSAGNSGNTIYF.

The chain carries TRBV28 and TRBJ1-5; D may be TRBD1 (5 bases). CDR1 MDHEN and CDR2 SYDVKM come from the germline V gene. The germline V and J ends were trimmed by 7 bases and 1 base, with 11 bases remaining between them. The CDR3 totals 14 residues. CDR3 protein: CASTPGGSNQPQHF. CDR3 nucleotide sequence: TGTGCCAGCACCCCGGGGGGGAGCAATCAGCCCCAGCATTTT.

V is TRBV28 and J is TRBJ1-1, with 8 bases matching TRBD1. V was pared by 7 bases and J by 4 bases, with 11 bases of the junction left unmatched. Germline V gives CDR1 MDHEN, CDR2 SYDVKM. CDR3 length: 15 residues. CDR3: CASTLGDRLITEAFF. The CDR3 bases are TGTGCCAGCACCTTAGGGGACAGGCTAATCACTGAAGCTTTCTTT.

The rearrangement joins TRBV29-1 to TRBJ2-5, with D perhaps TRBD2 (6 bases). The CDR3 consists of 11 residues. Trimming took 6 bases from V and 9 from J, leaving 14 bases between them. CDR1 SQVTM and CDR2 ANQGSEA come from the germline V gene. The CDR3 sequence: CSVPGLPSQYF. CDR3 coding DNA: TGCAGCGTCCCGGGACTCCCGTCCCAGTACTTC. Together with reference TRBV29-1 and TRBJ2-5, the CDR3 gives the full variable domain: SAVISQKPSRDICQRGTSLTIQCQVDSQVTMMFWYRQQPGQSLTLIATANQGSEATYESGFVIDKFPISRPNLTFSTLTVSNMSPEDSSIYLCSVPGLPSQYFGPGTRLLVL.

V usage is TRBV9 and J usage is TRBJ2-1, with a weak D call TRBD2 (6 bases). V lost 2 bases and J 0 bases, leaving 18 bases between the germline ends. Germline assignment: CDR1 SGDLS and CDR2 YYNGEE. The CDR3 covers 18 residues. CDR3 nucleotide sequence: TGTGCCAGCAGCGTTTTCCCCAGCCGGGAGCTCTCCTACAATGAGCAGTTCTTC. As protein: CASSVFPSRELSYNEQFF.

This clone occurred a few times. The chain combines TRBV25-1 with TRBJ1-6; TRBD1 matches 8 bases. The CDR3 is made up of 14 amino acids. CDR1 is MGHDK and CDR2 is SYGVNS in the germline V gene. The V gene end was trimmed by 5 bases and the J gene end by 9 bases; junction bases not matched to a gene: 6. The CDR3 coding sequence is TGTGCCAGCAGTCCTCAGGGGGCAATTTCACCCCTCCACTTT. Protein sequence: CASSPQGAISPLHF.

V usage is TRBV7-2 and J usage is TRBJ1-6; no clear D. Germline CDR1 is SGHTA and CDR2 is FQGNSA. V was shortened by 1 base and J by 9 bases, with 16 bases between the two germline ends. The CDR3 spans 16 residues. DNA for the CDR3: TGTGCCAGCAGCTTAGGGGCTTTCGAGGGTTCTTCACCCCTCCACTTT. It encodes CASSLGAFEGSSPLHF.

The rearrangement joins TRBV7-9 to TRBJ2-7; unclear D gene. The germline V gene encodes CDR1 SEHNR and CDR2 FQNEAQ (reference sequence). The germline V and J ends were trimmed by 5 bases and 0 bases, with 8 bases remaining between them. This CDR3 is 13 amino acids long. The CDR3 protein is CASSPDYSYEQYF. CDR3 DNA: TGTGCCAGCAGCCCAGATTACTCCTACGAGCAGTACTTC.

The rearrangement uses TRBV7-9 and TRBJ1-5; D not certain. CDR3 length: 15 amino acids. V lost 1 base and J 4 bases, leaving 11 bases between the germline ends. CDR1 is SEHNR, CDR2 FQNEAQ, per germline (reference sequence). The CDR3 DNA sequence: TGTGCCAGCAGCTTAGGGCCCAGCGAGAATCAGCCCCAGCATTTT. Translation gives CASSLGPSENQPQHF.

In its sample, this clone was seen a few times. The gene calls are TRBV6-2 or TRBV6-3 and TRBJ1-5, with 12 bases aligning to TRBD1. V gave up 5 bases and J gave up 6 bases; unmatched junction bases: 8. Germline lookup yields CDR1 MNHEY and CDR2 SVGEGT. The CDR3 has 16 amino acids. DNA of the CDR3: TGTGCCAGCAGTCGCCGGGACAGGGGGCGCGGTCAGCCCCAGCATTTT. Translation gives CASSRRDRGRGQPQHF.

Concerning this clone itself: Other DNA sequences in the same sample also yield this CDR3. The rearrangement joins TRBV28 to TRBJ2-7; D is possibly TRBD1 (5 bases). CDR3 length: 13 residues. Trimming left V 5 bases short and J 1 base short, with 9 bases between. Germline assignment: CDR1 MDHEN and CDR2 SYDVKM. The CDR3 region has the DNA TGTGCCAGCAGTCTGACAGCTTCCTACGAGCAGTACTTC. Amino acids: CASSLTASYEQYF.

The V call is TRBV19, the J call TRBJ1-2; D may be TRBD1 (6 bases). The CDR3 runs 12 residues. The germline gives CDR1 LNHDA, CDR2 SQIVND (reference sequence). V was trimmed by 6 bases and J by 2 bases, leaving 7 bases between them. For the CDR3, the DNA is TGTGCCAGTAGAACAGGGAACTATGGCTACACCTTC. Protein: CASRTGNYGYTF. The whole variable domain, remainder taken from reference TRBV19 and TRBJ1-2, is DGGITQSPKYLFRKEGQNVTLSCEQNLNHDAMYWYRQDPGQGLRLIYYSQIVNDFQKGDIAEGYSVSREKKESFPLTVTSAQKNPTAFYLCASRTGNYGYTFGSGTRLTVV.

V gene TRBV10-3 combines with J gene TRBJ1-1; 7 bases match TRBD1. The CDR3 totals 14 residues. V shed 4 bases, J shed 1 base, and the junction held 3 bases outside the gene matches. Per germline, CDR1 ENHRY and CDR2 SYGVKD. Here the CDR3 reads CAISGNRGNTEAFF. As DNA, the CDR3 is TGTGCCATCAGTGGGAACAGGGGGAACACTGAAGCTTTCTTT.

The chain recombines TRBV10-1 with TRBJ2-7; D remains unclear. Germline CDR1 and CDR2: WNHNN and SYGVQD (reference sequence). V lost 3 bases, J lost 2 bases, and 17 bases lay in between. This CDR3 spans 16 amino acids. This CDR3 reads CASSEFSRSRTYEQYF. DNA for the CDR3: TGCGCCAGCAGTGAATTCTCGAGGTCTCGGACCTACGAGCAGTACTTC.

The rearrangement joins TRBV5-1 to TRBJ2-5, with TRBD1 matching 11 bases. The V gene end was trimmed by 0 bases and the J gene end by 5 bases; junction bases not matched to a gene: 9. The CDR3 contains 17 residues. The germline CDR1 and CDR2 sequences are SGHRS and YFSETQ. The CDR3 DNA is TGCGCCAGCAGCTTGGGCCTGAGGACAGGGGGCGGGGAGACCCAGTACTTC. Translation: CASSLGLRTGGGETQYF. Combining the CDR3 with reference TRBV5-1 and TRBJ2-5 gives the whole variable domain KAGVTQTPRYLIKTRGQQVTLSCSPISGHRSVSWYQQTPGQGLQFLFEYFSETQRNKGNFPGRFSGRQFSNSRSEMNVSTLELGDSALYLCASSLGLRTGGGETQYFGPGTRLLVL.

The V and J genes are TRBV6-7 and TRBJ2-7, with D perhaps matching TRBD1 (6 bases). TRBV6-7 is given ORF status, its function remaining uncertain. This CDR3 has 16 amino acids. Deletions cut 6 bases from V and 3 bases from J, with 21 bases between. The chain's CDR3 is CASSPVGTPKFYEQYF. The CDR3 DNA reads TGTGCCAGCAGCCCCGTCGGGACACCCAAATTCTACGAGCAGTACTTC.